Shown below are 27 T cell receptor beta chains from a single sample sequenced in a study of cytomegalovirus exposure and HLA in healthy donors. PCR used 60 Vbeta primers and 13 Jbeta primers. Sequenced by immunoSEQ multiplex PCR; TCRdb stores in-frame clones only, minus some. The data contain roughly 160,000 clones, 70% to 85% of them singletons. The sequenced sample consisted of PBMCs. The receptors shown here come from a young man in good health and CMV-seropositive.

This clone was counted a few times. The CDR3 DNA follows: TGTGCCAGCAGCAGTGCCGCGGGGTCAAATGAGCAGTTCTTC. It is translated as CASSSAAGSNEQFF. The gene calls are TRBV6-4 and TRBJ2-1; a possible D gene is TRBD2 (6 bases). This CDR3 has 14 amino acids. Trimming cost V 6 bases and J 7 bases, with 16 bases left between them. Per germline, CDR1 MRHNA and CDR2 SNTAGT.

This clone was observed a single time. The chain employs TRBV6-5 and TRBJ2-3; D ambiguous. The CDR3 loop spans 14 amino acids. The germline V gene has CDR1 MNHEY and CDR2 SVGAGI. V gave up 4 bases and J gave up 2 bases, with 10 bases separating them. The CDR3 spells CASSWRINTDTQYF. CDR3 DNA: TGTGCCAGCAGTTGGCGGATTAACACAGATACGCAGTATTTT.

V is TRBV7-3 and J is TRBJ2-1, with D perhaps TRBD2 (5 bases). Germline V gives CDR1 SGHTA, CDR2 FQGTGA. V shed 8 bases and J shed 10 bases, with 15 bases lying between them. This CDR3 comprises 12 residues. The CDR3 here is CASGPGSYEQFF. In nucleotides, the CDR3 is TGTGCCAGCGGTCCTGGGAGTTACGAGCAGTTCTTC.

The chain is built from TRBV18 and TRBJ1-6, with D possibly matching TRBD1 (5 bases). CDR3 size: 15 residues. Germline values: CDR1 KGHSH, CDR2 LQKENI. Deletions cut 1 base from V and 8 bases from J, with 12 bases between. The CDR3, as DNA: TGTGCCAGCTCACCACTTGACGGGGGAGATTCACCCCTCCACTTT. Amino acid sequence: CASSPLDGGDSPLHF.

The V and J genes are TRBV10-2 and TRBJ2-1; D call uncertain. Germline CDR1 is WSHSY and CDR2 is SAAADI. The CDR3 has 12 residues. V was clipped by 5 bases and J by 8 bases, with 10 bases between them. The CDR3 is CASSPSVHEQFF. CDR3 coding DNA: TGCGCCAGCAGTCCGAGTGTCCATGAGCAGTTCTTC.

This clone has only a few counts. The rearrangement links TRBV4-3 to TRBJ2-4; D is undetermined. Trimming stripped 0 bases from V and 0 bases from J, with 12 bases between. The CDR3 is 17 residues long. In germline, CDR1 is LGHNA, CDR2 YSLEER. CDR3 in amino acids: CASSQDFERLAKNIQYF. The DNA of the CDR3 is TGCGCCAGCAGCCAAGATTTCGAGAGACTAGCCAAAAACATTCAGTACTTC.

V is TRBV7-3 and J is TRBJ2-1, with 10 positions matching TRBD2. The CDR3 spans 15 residues. CDR1 is SGHTA, CDR2 FQGTGA, per germline. Trimming cost V 5 bases and J 4 bases; bases outside gene matches: 5. The CDR3 coding sequence is TGTGCCAGCAGCCTCGGGACTAGCGAATACAATGAGCAGTTCTTC. It specifies CASSLGTSEYNEQFF.

CDR3 amino acids: CASKEGSANTEAFF. The CDR3 coding sequence is TGTGCCAGCAAAGAGGGATCGGCGAACACTGAAGCTTTCTTT. The J gene is TRBJ1-1, the V gene TRBV28; D is unclear. CDR3 size: 14 residues. V dropped 7 bases and J dropped 1 base, with 13 bases sitting between them. The germline V gene encodes CDR1 MDHEN and CDR2 SYDVKM.

This clone was observed a handful of times. The genes are TRBV7-9 and TRBJ2-5; maybe TRBD2 (5 bases). The CDR3 consists of 14 residues. The germline V gene has CDR1 SEHNR and CDR2 FQNEAQ (reference sequence). V was trimmed by 0 bases and J by 7 bases, leaving 12 bases between them. For the CDR3, the DNA is TGTGCCAGCAGCTTAGCTGTCAGCCGGGGGACCCAGTACTTC. Translated, it gives CASSLAVSRGTQYF.

This rearrangement joins TRBV4-2 to TRBJ2-3, with D perhaps matching TRBD2 (6 bases). The CDR3 runs 14 residues. Trimming pared 4 bases from V and 9 bases from J, leaving 17 bases between. The germline V gene encodes CDR1 LGHNA and CDR2 YNFKEQ. CDR3 nucleotide sequence: TGTGCCAGCAGCCCCCTTCTTGGGACTTTGACGCAGTATTTT. It encodes CASSPLLGTLTQYF.

The gene calls are TRBV28 and TRBJ2-5; 11 bases match TRBD2. Unmatched junction bases numbered 10, after V lost 6 bases and J lost 4 bases. CDR1 and CDR2 from the germline V gene are MDHEN and SYDVKM. The CDR3 covers 16 residues. CDR3 coding DNA: TGTGCCAGCAGCCGCCTAGCGGGGGGTGTAAGAGAGACCCAGTACTTC. Translating gives CASSRLAGGVRETQYF.

V and J are TRBV28 and TRBJ2-7; TRBD1 matches 9 bases. The CDR3 extends over 14 amino acids. Germline CDR1 is MDHEN and CDR2 is SYDVKM. V trimming: 4 bases; J trimming: 6 bases; junction bases outside the gene matches: 7. CDR3 amino acids: CASSSRDRAIEQYF. CDR3 coding DNA: TGTGCCAGCAGTTCCCGGGACAGGGCCATCGAGCAGTACTTC.

The sample holds one count of this clone. This chain connects TRBV5-1 to TRBJ2-1; 9 bases are a match to TRBD2. Germline V gene lookup returns CDR1 SGHRS and CDR2 YFSETQ. V gave up 4 bases and J gave up 5 bases; unmatched junction bases: 7. This CDR3 is 15 amino acids long. The CDR3 reads CASSAFAGGHNEQFF. The CDR3 DNA reads TGCGCCAGCAGCGCATTTGCGGGGGGGCACAATGAGCAGTTCTTC. The variable domain in full, with the rest retrieved from reference TRBV5-1 and TRBJ2-1, is KAGVTQTPRYLIKTRGQQVTLSCSPISGHRSVSWYQQTPGQGLQFLFEYFSETQRNKGNFPGRFSGRQFSNSRSEMNVSTLELGDSALYLCASSAFAGGHNEQFFGPGTRLTVL.

This sequence joins TRBV30 and TRBJ2-7; 7 bases are shared with TRBD1. The CDR3 sequence is 16 residues long. V lost 0 bases to trimming and J lost 0 bases; unmatched junction nucleotides: 8. The germline V gene encodes CDR1 GTSNPN and CDR2 SVGIG (reference sequence). CDR3 residues: CAWSVAPTGASYEQYF. The CDR3 bases are TGTGCCTGGAGTGTGGCTCCTACAGGGGCCTCCTACGAGCAGTACTTC.

The chain's CDR3 is CASSQGQGRSDTQYF. In DNA, the CDR3 is TGCGCCAGCAGCCAGGGACAGGGGAGGTCAGATACGCAGTATTTT. The chain employs TRBV5-1 and TRBJ2-3; 10 bases match TRBD1. Germline CDR1 SGHRS, CDR2 YFSETQ. The CDR3 covers 15 residues. The V segment lost 4 bases and the J segment 4 bases; nucleotides outside the gene matches: 6. The variable domain in full, with the rest retrieved from reference TRBV5-1 and TRBJ2-3, is KAGVTQTPRYLIKTRGQQVTLSCSPISGHRSVSWYQQTPGQGLQFLFEYFSETQRNKGNFPGRFSGRQFSNSRSEMNVSTLELGDSALYLCASSQGQGRSDTQYFGPGTRLTVL.

The chain couples TRBV7-9 to TRBJ2-7; 9 nucleotides align to TRBD2. Per the germline V gene, CDR1 is SEHNR and CDR2 is FQNEAQ (reference sequence). The CDR3 sequence is 15 residues long. The trim removed 1 base at V and 7 bases at J, leaving 8 bases unmatched. The CDR3 bases are TGTGCCAGCAGCTTAGTGGCTAGCGGGGAGGGAGAGCAGTACTTC. This translates into CASSLVASGEGEQYF.

The V and J genes are TRBV6-5 and TRBJ1-5; the D is unclear. Germline CDR1 is MNHEY and CDR2 is SVGAGI. Trimming left V 7 bases short and J 1 base short, with 5 bases between. The CDR3 is made up of 12 amino acids. CDR3 bases: TGTGCCAGCACCTCGAGCAATCAGCCCCAGCATTTT. Translated: CASTSSNQPQHF.

The chain couples TRBV7-9 to TRBJ1-2; D not certain. Germline V gene lookup returns CDR1 SEHNR and CDR2 FQNEAQ (reference sequence). Trimming shortened V by 5 bases and J by 6 bases, and 13 bases separated the two germline ends. This CDR3 is built from 13 residues. CDR3 sequence (DNA): TGTGCCAGCAGCCCCCCCCACGGAGATGGCTACACCTTC. Amino acid sequence: CASSPPHGDGYTF.

The V gene is TRBV19, the J gene TRBJ1-5; 7 nucleotides align to TRBD1. CDR1 is LNHDA and CDR2 is SQIVND in the germline V gene (reference sequence). The CDR3 contains 19 residues. J gave up 5 bases and V 6 bases, and 22 bases lay outside the gene matches. This chain's CDR3 is CASRFVLKRQGEGDQPQHF. As DNA, the CDR3 is TGTGCCAGTAGGTTCGTTCTAAAAAGACAGGGAGAGGGAGATCAGCCCCAGCATTTT.

This chain joins TRBV29-1 and TRBJ1-4, with a weak D call TRBD1 (5 bases). Germline CDR1 is SQVTM and CDR2 is ANQGSEA. This CDR3 spans 13 amino acids. The V end lost 3 bases, the J end lost 3 bases, and 8 bases lay between the germline ends. The DNA for the CDR3 is TGCAGCGTTGATCAGGGCTCTAATGAAAAACTGTTTTTT. This encodes CSVDQGSNEKLFF.

The chain is built from TRBV6-5 and TRBJ2-5, with TRBD2 identical over 12 bases. The CDR3 runs 15 residues. V shed 6 bases and J 5 bases; nucleotides not matched to a gene: 7. Germline V gene lookup returns CDR1 MNHEY and CDR2 SVGAGI. CDR3 nucleotides: TGTGCCAGCAGGCTAGCGGGGGGGCTGATCGAGACCCAGTACTTC. Encoded protein: CASRLAGGLIETQYF.

This clone was seen just once. This chain connects TRBV30 to TRBJ2-5; a possible D gene is TRBD2 (6 bases). The CDR3 runs 12 residues. With 5 bases removed from V and 2 bases from J, the gap between germline ends came to 9 bases. Germline values: CDR1 GTSNPN, CDR2 SVGIG (reference sequence). The chain's CDR3 is CAWGRMQETQYF. The CDR3 bases are TGTGCCTGGGGGAGGATGCAAGAGACCCAGTACTTC.

The chain joins TRBV4-3 to TRBJ2-5, with 8 bases identical to TRBD1. Germline CDR1 LGHNA, CDR2 YSLEER. The length of the CDR3 is 16 residues. With 4 bases clipped from V and 5 bases from J, the junction kept 12 bases outside the gene matches. In DNA form, the CDR3 reads TGCGCCAGCAGCCGGGCCCCCGTGCAGGGGGCCGAGACCCAGTACTTC. Translated: CASSRAPVQGAETQYF.

This clone was recorded once. The genes are TRBV27 and TRBJ2-7, with D possibly being TRBD2 (5 bases). Germline CDR1 MNHEY, CDR2 SMNVEV (reference sequence). The ends were cut back, 2 bases at V and 4 bases at J, with 9 bases in the middle. The length of the CDR3 is 13 residues. The CDR3 sequence: CASSLVREYEQYF. The CDR3 nucleotides read TGTGCCAGCAGTTTAGTGAGGGAGTACGAGCAGTACTTC.

The rearrangement links TRBV27 to TRBJ2-1; perhaps TRBD1 as D (6 bases). The CDR3 spans 14 residues. CDR1 and CDR2 from the germline V gene are MNHEY and SMNVEV (reference sequence). V dropped 5 bases and J dropped 8 bases, with 16 bases sitting between them. The CDR3 loop reads CASSPRLQGYEQFF. The CDR3 DNA sequence: TGTGCCAGCAGTCCCCGGCTCCAGGGGTATGAGCAGTTCTTC.

The chain employs TRBV7-9 and TRBJ2-7; 7 positions agree with TRBD1. CDR1 is SEHNR and CDR2 is FQNEAQ in the germline V gene (reference sequence). Trimming removed 5 bases from V and 0 bases from J; junction bases left unmatched: 4. The CDR3 covers 14 residues. The CDR3 DNA reads TGTGCCAGCAGCCCCCAGGGGGACTCCTACGAGCAGTACTTC. It is translated as CASSPQGDSYEQYF.

The V gene is TRBV20-1, the J gene TRBJ1-5; no clear D. In germline, CDR1 is DFQATT, CDR2 SNEGSKA (reference sequence). The CDR3 loop spans 11 amino acids. Trimming pared 5 bases from V and 7 bases from J, leaving 9 bases between. The CDR3 region has the DNA TGCAGTGCTTCTGTCGGGCAGCCCCAGCATTTT. Amino acids: CSASVGQPQHF.